Each of the 17 T cell receptor beta chains below was sequenced from the same sample in a study of blood T cell repertoires in COVID-19. The assay was immunoSEQ multiplex PCR, and TCRdb's table has in-frame clones only and misses some. This sample has over 65,000 clones, with about 93% found just once. Sequenced sample: peripheral blood. These receptor sequences come from a woman older than 75 with acute or convalescent COVID-19.

The CDR3 is CASSRGQGAGMTEAFF. The CDR3 region has the DNA TGTGCCAGCAGCCGCGGACAGGGGGCGGGAATGACTGAAGCTTTCTTT. The chain carries TRBV7-2 and TRBJ1-1; 11 bases are shared with TRBD1. Germline V gene data show CDR1 as SGHTA and CDR2 as FQGNSA. The CDR3 consists of 16 residues. Trimming cost V 5 bases and J 5 bases; bases outside gene matches: 10. The whole variable domain, filled in from reference TRBV7-2 and TRBJ1-1, reads GAGVSQSPSNKVTEKGKDVELRCDPISGHTALYWYRQSLGQGLEFLIYFQGNSAPDKSGLPSDRFSAERTGGSVSTLTIQRTQQEDSAVYLCASSRGQGAGMTEAFFGQGTRLTVV.

This sequence joins TRBV24-1 and TRBJ2-1; 9 bases are a match to TRBD2. After removal of 5 bases from V and 4 bases from J, the junction contained 2 bases not matched to a gene. CDR1 KGHDR and CDR2 SFDVKD come from the germline V gene. This CDR3 has 14 residues. The CDR3 region is CATSVAGAYNEQFF. CDR3 nucleotide sequence: TGTGCCACCAGTGTAGCGGGAGCTTACAATGAGCAGTTCTTC.

This sequence joins TRBV21-1 and TRBJ1-1; the table's D call of TRBD1 was not tested on the DNA. TRBV21-1 is assigned pseudogene status. The CDR3 runs 12 residues. The CDR3 protein is CASYGQDTEAFF. Here the CDR3 DNA reads TGTGCCAGCTACGGACAGGACACTGAAGCTTTCTTT.

As concerns this clone: Its ends do not fully match the called genes, so a read error is possible. CDR3 nucleotide sequence: TGTGCCAGTAGTATAGTTGGGACAGGGAACGCTGAAGCTTTCTTT. This encodes CASSIVGTGNAEAFF. V gene TRBV19 combines with J gene TRBJ1-1; 9 nucleotides match TRBD1. The germline gives CDR1 LNHDA, CDR2 SQIVND (reference sequence). This CDR3 is 15 amino acids long.

This chain joins TRBV2 and TRBJ1-2; a weak D match, TRBD1 (5 bases). V was pared by 5 bases and J by 0 bases, with 7 bases between. This CDR3 comprises 13 residues. Germline values: CDR1 SNHLY, CDR2 FYNNEI. CDR3 nucleotides: TGTGCCAGCAGTCCAGGGACTAACTATGGCTACACCTTC. This translates into CASSPGTNYGYTF. Full variable domain (rest looked up from reference TRBV2 and TRBJ1-2): EPEVTQTPSHQVTQMGQEVILRCVPISNHLYFYWYRQILGQKVEFLVSFYNNEISEKSEIFDDQFSVERPDGSNFTLKIRSTKLEDSAMYFCASSPGTNYGYTFGSGTRLTVV.

This sequence joins TRBV27 and TRBJ1-2; 10 positions agree with TRBD1. The CDR3 is made up of 14 amino acids. Germline V CDR1 and CDR2: MNHEY, SMNVEV (reference sequence). J gave up 8 bases and V 7 bases, and 10 bases lay outside the gene matches. CDR3 nucleotides: TGTGCCAGCACGCGCACAGGGACAGGGGACGGCTACACCTTC. Protein product: CASTRTGTGDGYTF.

The chain employs TRBV5-6 and TRBJ1-5, with D perhaps TRBD1 (6 bases). CDR1 and CDR2 from the germline V gene are SGHDT and YYEEEE. The CDR3 length is 15 residues. Trimming stripped 2 bases from V and 0 bases from J, with 9 bases between. This chain's CDR3 is CASSFQGHSNQPQHF. For the CDR3, the DNA is TGTGCCAGCAGCTTCCAGGGACATAGCAATCAGCCCCAGCATTTT.

V is TRBV3-1 (or the pseudogene TRBV3-2) and J is TRBJ2-7; D ambiguous. Trimming removed 3 bases from V and 0 bases from J, with 3 bases in between. The CDR3 covers 12 residues. The germline V gene encodes CDR1 LGHDT and CDR2 YNNKEL (reference sequence). CDR3 sequence (DNA): TGTGCCAGCAGCCACTCCTCCTACGAGCAGTACTTC. Its translation is CASSHSSYEQYF.

The J gene is TRBJ1-5, the V gene TRBV7-6; 10 positions match TRBD1. Trimming removed 1 base from V and 4 bases from J; junction bases left unmatched: 1. Germline values: CDR1 SGHVS, CDR2 FNYEAQ. The CDR3 contains 15 residues. The CDR3 DNA is TGTGCCAGCAGCTTAGGGACAGGGGGGAATCAGCCCCAGCATTTT. Protein product: CASSLGTGGNQPQHF.

CDR3 nucleotide sequence: TGTGCCAGCAGCCCTTGGGGGCAGGGCGGCACAGATACGCAGTATTTT. It encodes CASSPWGQGGTDTQYF. The chain is built from TRBV9 and TRBJ2-3; tentative D call: TRBD1 (6 bases). CDR1 and CDR2 from the germline V gene are SGDLS and YYNGEE. Trimming took 4 bases from V and 1 from J, leaving 16 bases between them. The CDR3 is 16 amino acids.

J is TRBJ2-7 and V is TRBV5-4, with a weak D call TRBD1 (6 bases). The germline V gene encodes CDR1 SGHNT and CDR2 YYREEE (reference sequence). Trimming stripped 4 bases from V and 3 bases from J, with 8 bases between. There are 12 residues in the CDR3. This CDR3 is CASSRDNYEQYF. DNA for the CDR3: TGTGCCAGCAGCCGGGACAACTACGAGCAGTACTTC.

The chain joins TRBV5-1 to TRBJ2-7; 7 bases are shared with TRBD1. The trim removed 0 bases at V and 5 bases at J, leaving 11 bases unmatched. Per germline, CDR1 SGHRS and CDR2 YFSETQ. This CDR3 has 16 amino acids. The CDR3 DNA follows: TGCGCCAGCAGCTTGGGCCCGGACAGGTGGGTGGACGAGCAGTACTTC. Residues: CASSLGPDRWVDEQYF. The full variable domain, with the rest looked up from reference TRBV5-1 and TRBJ2-7, is KAGVTQTPRYLIKTRGQQVTLSCSPISGHRSVSWYQQTPGQGLQFLFEYFSETQRNKGNFPGRFSGRQFSNSRSEMNVSTLELGDSALYLCASSLGPDRWVDEQYFGPGTRLTVT.

The V and J genes are TRBV5-1 and TRBJ2-6, with D perhaps matching TRBD1 (5 bases). This CDR3 region has 16 residues. The V end was cut by 4 bases, the J end by 2 bases, with 13 bases between. Germline loops: CDR1 SGHRS, CDR2 YFSETQ. CDR3 residues: CASSMGQGAGANVLTF. Written as DNA, the CDR3 is TGCGCCAGCAGCATGGGGCAAGGGGCTGGGGCCAACGTCCTGACTTTC.

CDR3: CATSDPLYGYTF. The CDR3 nucleotides are TGTGCCACCAGTGACCCCCTCTATGGCTACACCTTC. The J gene is TRBJ1-2, the V gene TRBV24-1; D call uncertain. V was clipped by 4 bases and J by 4 bases, with 6 bases between them. CDR3 length: 12 amino acids. From germline, CDR1 is KGHDR and CDR2 SFDVKD.

This rearrangement joins TRBV6-5 to TRBJ1-6; D might be TRBD1 (6 bases). Trimming shortened V by 6 bases and J by 8 bases, and 14 bases separated the two germline ends. Germline V lookup: CDR1 MNHEY, CDR2 SVGAGI. This CDR3 spans 14 amino acids. CDR3 residues: CASSLQGRDSPLHF. CDR3 coding DNA: TGTGCCAGCAGCCTACAGGGTAGGGATTCACCCCTCCACTTT.

The genes are TRBV18 and TRBJ1-1; D may be TRBD1 (5 bases). Germline V gives CDR1 KGHSH, CDR2 LQKENI. The CDR3 spans 14 residues. V lost 8 bases to trimming and J lost 0 bases, with 13 bases between them. CDR3 sequence reads: CASAADSMNTEAFF. The CDR3 DNA sequence: TGTGCCAGCGCGGCCGACAGCATGAACACTGAAGCTTTCTTT.

The genes are TRBV19 and TRBJ2-6; TRBD1 matches 8 bases. V was clipped by 4 bases and J by 1 base; unmatched bases: 12. The V gene's germline CDR1 is LNHDA and CDR2 SQIVND (reference sequence). This CDR3 contains 19 residues. The CDR3 sequence is CASSTRGRQGASGANVLTF. CDR3 coding DNA: TGTGCCAGTAGTACTCGGGGGCGGCAGGGGGCGTCTGGGGCCAACGTCCTGACTTTC.